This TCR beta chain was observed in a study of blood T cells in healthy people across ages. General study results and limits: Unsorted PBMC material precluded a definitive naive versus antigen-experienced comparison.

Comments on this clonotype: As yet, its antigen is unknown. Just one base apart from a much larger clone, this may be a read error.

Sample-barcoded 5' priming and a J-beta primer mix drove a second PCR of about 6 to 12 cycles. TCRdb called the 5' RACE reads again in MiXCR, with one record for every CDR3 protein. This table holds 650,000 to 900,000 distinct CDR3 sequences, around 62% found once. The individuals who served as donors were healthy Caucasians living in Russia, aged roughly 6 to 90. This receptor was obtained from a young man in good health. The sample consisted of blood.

CDR3 bases: TGTGCCAGCAGCTTAGGCCCCTACGCGGGGGCTCAGGATGAGCAGTTCTTC. Its protein product is CASSLGPYAGAQDEQFF. The chain employs TRBV7-2 and TRBJ2-1, with D tentatively TRBD2 (7 bases). CDR3 length: 17 residues. Trimming shortened V by 1 base and J by 8 bases, and 21 bases separated the two germline ends. Germline V gene lookup returns CDR1 SGHTA and CDR2 FQGNSA.